Reported below is one T cell receptor beta chain. What it recognizes is unknown. Repertoires were generated with immunoSEQ multiplex PCR, while TCRdb's copy carries only in-frame clones and drops some. The sample has 150,000 to 190,000 clones; roughly 94% are singletons. With 8 bases clipped from V and 10 bases from J, the junction kept 17 bases outside the gene matches. Germline assignment: CDR1 SGHAT and CDR2 FQNNGV. CDR3 length: 16 amino acids. This sample stems from a study of OX40 agonist ivuxolimab in advanced cancers. Regarding the study as a whole: Several nonresponders also turned out to have low normalized T-cell clonal expansion.

The chain combines TRBV11-2 with TRBJ2-3; 11 bases align to TRBD2. The TCR sequence derives from an adult with an advanced solid tumor such as melanoma, head and neck, liver or kidney cancer. This specimen consisted of CD4+ or CD8+ T cells sorted from blood, obtained in a trial of the OX40 agonist ivuxolimab. Here the CDR3 DNA reads TGTGCCAGCCGTACCCCGACCCATAGCGGGAGGGCCGCGCAGTATTTT. Translated: CASRTPTHSGRAAQYF.